This T cell receptor beta chain was documented in a study of T-cell memory formation after mild COVID-19. As to this clonotype: Its matching antigen is unknown.

TCRdb re-called the 5' RACE reads through MiXCR, storing one row per CDR3 protein. This table has some 54,000 distinct CDR3 sequences, more than 8% appearing once. Study results and caveats: Pre-infection memory held some responding clones, suggesting pre-existing cross-reactive T cells responded.

Per the germline V gene, CDR1 is SGHRS and CDR2 is YFSETQ. J was trimmed by 7 bases and V by 3 bases; bases with no gene match: 2. The CDR3 extends over 13 amino acids. This receptor was identified in a man between 18 and 29 years old who had mild COVID-19 (a few samples of this study predate the infection). Cell type and time point are not known. Sequenced: PBMCs or a T cell subset sorted from them (not recorded which). The genes are TRBV5-1 and TRBJ1-4; TRBD1 matches at 8 bases. The CDR3 DNA sequence: TGCGCCAGCAGCTCGGGACAGGTTGAAAAACTGTTTTTT. It is translated as CASSSGQVEKLFF.